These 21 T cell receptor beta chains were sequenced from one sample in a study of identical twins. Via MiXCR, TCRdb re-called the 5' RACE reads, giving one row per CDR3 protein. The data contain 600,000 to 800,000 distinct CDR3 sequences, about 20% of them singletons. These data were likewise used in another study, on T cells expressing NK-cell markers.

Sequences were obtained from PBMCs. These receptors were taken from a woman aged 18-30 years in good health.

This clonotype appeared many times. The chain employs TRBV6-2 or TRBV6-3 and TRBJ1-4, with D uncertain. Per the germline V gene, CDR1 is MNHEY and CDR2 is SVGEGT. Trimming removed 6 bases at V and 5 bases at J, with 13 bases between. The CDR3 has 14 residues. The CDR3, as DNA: TGTGCCAGCAGCCTCGACGGATTCAATGAAAAACTGTTTTTT. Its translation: CASSLDGFNEKLFF.

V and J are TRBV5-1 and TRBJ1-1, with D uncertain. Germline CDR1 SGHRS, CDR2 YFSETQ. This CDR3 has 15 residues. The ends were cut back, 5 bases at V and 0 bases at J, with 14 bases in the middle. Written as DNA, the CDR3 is TGCGCCAGCAGTTTTATGGGCTTTATGAACACTGAAGCTTTCTTT. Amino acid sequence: CASSFMGFMNTEAFF.

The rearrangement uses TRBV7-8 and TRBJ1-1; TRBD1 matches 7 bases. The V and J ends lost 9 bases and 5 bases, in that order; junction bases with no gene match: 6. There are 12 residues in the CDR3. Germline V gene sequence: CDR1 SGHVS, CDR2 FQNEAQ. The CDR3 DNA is TGTGCCAGTACTCCAGGGGGGACTGAAGCTTTCTTT. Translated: CASTPGGTEAFF.

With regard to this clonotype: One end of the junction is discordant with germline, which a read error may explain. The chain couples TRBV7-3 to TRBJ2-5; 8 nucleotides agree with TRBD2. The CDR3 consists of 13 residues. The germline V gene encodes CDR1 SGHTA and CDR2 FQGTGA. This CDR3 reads CTSSPGTRETQYF. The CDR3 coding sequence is TGTACCAGCAGCCCCGGGACTAGAGAGACCCAGTACTTC.

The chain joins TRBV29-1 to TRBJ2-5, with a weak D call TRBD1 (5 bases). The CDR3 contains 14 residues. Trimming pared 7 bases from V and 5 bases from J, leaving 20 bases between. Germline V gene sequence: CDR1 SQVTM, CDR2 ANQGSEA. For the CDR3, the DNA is TGCAGCGCGGGTCCGACAGCCTTGGAGGAGACCCAGTACTTC. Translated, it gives CSAGPTALEETQYF.

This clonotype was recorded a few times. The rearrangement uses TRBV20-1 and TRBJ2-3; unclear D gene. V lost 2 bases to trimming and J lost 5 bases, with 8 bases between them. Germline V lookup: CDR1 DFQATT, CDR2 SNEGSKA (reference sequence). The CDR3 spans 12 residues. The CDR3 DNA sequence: TGCAGTGCTAGAACTAACCTAGATACGCAGTATTTT. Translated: CSARTNLDTQYF.

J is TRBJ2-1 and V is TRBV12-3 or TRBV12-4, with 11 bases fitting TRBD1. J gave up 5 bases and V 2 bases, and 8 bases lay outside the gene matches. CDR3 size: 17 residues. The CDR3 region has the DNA TGTGCCAGCAGTTTAAGGAAGGGACAGGGGGAGGACAATGAGCAGTTCTTC. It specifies CASSLRKGQGEDNEQFF.

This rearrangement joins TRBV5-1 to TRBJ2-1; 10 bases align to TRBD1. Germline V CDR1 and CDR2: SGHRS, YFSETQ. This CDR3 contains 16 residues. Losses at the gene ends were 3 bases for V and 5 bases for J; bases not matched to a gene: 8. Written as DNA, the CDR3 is TGCGCCAGCAGCTCCTTGACAGGGGGCACAGACAATGAGCAGTTCTTC. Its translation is CASSSLTGGTDNEQFF.

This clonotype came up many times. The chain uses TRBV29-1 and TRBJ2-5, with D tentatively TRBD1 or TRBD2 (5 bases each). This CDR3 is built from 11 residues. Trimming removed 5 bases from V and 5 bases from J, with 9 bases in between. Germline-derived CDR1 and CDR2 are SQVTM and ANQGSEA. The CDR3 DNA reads TGCAGCGTTCCAGAGGGGGAGACCCAGTACTTC. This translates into CSVPEGETQYF.

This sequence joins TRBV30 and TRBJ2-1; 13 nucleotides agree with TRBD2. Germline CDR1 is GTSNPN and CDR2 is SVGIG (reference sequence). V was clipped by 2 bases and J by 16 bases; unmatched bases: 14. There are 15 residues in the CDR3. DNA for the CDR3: TGTGCCTGGAGTACACCGGGACTAGCGGGAAAGGGGCAATTCTTC. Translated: CAWSTPGLAGKGQFF.

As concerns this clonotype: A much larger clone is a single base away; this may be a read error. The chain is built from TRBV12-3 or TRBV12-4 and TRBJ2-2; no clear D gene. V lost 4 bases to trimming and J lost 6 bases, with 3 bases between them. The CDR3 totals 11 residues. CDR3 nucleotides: TGTGCCAGCAGTTGGCCCGGGGAGCTGTTTTTT. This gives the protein CASSWPGELFF.

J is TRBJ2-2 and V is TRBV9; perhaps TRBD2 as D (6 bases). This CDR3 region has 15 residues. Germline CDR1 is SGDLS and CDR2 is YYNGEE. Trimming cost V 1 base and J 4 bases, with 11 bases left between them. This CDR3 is CASSVLADSTGELFF. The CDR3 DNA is TGTGCCAGCAGCGTATTAGCGGACTCCACCGGGGAGCTGTTTTTT.

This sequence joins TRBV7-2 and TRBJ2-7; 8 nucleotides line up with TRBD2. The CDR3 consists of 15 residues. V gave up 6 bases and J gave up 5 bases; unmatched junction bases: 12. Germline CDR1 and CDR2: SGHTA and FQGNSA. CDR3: CASRAGGRVSNEQYF. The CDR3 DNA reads TGTGCCAGCAGGGCGGGGGGCAGGGTGTCCAACGAGCAGTACTTC. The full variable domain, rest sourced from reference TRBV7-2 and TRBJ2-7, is GAGVSQSPSNKVTEKGKDVELRCDPISGHTALYWYRQSLGQGLEFLIYFQGNSAPDKSGLPSDRFSAERTGGSVSTLTIQRTQQEDSAVYLCASRAGGRVSNEQYFGPGTRLTVT.

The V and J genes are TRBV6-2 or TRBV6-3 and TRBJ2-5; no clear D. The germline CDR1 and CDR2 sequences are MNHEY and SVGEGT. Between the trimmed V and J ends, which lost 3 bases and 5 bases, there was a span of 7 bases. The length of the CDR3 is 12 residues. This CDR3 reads CASSYLVETQYF. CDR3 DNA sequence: TGTGCCAGCAGTTATTTGGTCGAGACCCAGTACTTC.

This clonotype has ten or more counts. Written as DNA, the CDR3 is TGCAGTGCAAGGTACCAAGAGACCCAGTACTTC. Protein: CSARYQETQYF. V gene TRBV20-1 combines with J gene TRBJ2-5; D remains unclear. The V gene's germline CDR1 is DFQATT and CDR2 SNEGSKA (reference sequence). The CDR3 length is 11 residues. V was trimmed by 6 bases and J by 0 bases, leaving 5 bases between them.

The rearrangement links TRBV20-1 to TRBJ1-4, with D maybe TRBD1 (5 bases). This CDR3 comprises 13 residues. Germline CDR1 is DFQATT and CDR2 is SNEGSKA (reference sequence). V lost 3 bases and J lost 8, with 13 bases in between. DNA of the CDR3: TGCAGTGCTAGGACAGTCGCTGGGGAAAAACTGTTTTTT. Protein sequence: CSARTVAGEKLFF.

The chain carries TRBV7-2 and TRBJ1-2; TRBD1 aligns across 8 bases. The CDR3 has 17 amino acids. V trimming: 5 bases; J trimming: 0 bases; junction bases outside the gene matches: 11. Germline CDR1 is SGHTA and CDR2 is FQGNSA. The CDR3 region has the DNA TGTGCCAGCAGCGCCCAAACAGGGGGGATAGCTAACTATGGCTACACCTTC. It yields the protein CASSAQTGGIANYGYTF.

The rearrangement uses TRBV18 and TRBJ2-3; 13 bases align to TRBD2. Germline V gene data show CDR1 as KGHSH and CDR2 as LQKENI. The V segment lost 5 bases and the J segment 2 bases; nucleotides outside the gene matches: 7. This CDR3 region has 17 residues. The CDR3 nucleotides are TGTGCCAGCTCAACCGGGACTAGCGGGACCTTCACAGATACGCAGTATTTT. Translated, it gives CASSTGTSGTFTDTQYF. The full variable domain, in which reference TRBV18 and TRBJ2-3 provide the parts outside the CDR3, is NAGVMQNPRHLVRRRGQEARLRCSPMKGHSHVYWYRQLPEEGLKFMVYLQKENIIDESGMPKERFSAEFPKEGPSILRIQQVVRGDSAAYFCASSTGTSGTFTDTQYFGPGTRLTVL.

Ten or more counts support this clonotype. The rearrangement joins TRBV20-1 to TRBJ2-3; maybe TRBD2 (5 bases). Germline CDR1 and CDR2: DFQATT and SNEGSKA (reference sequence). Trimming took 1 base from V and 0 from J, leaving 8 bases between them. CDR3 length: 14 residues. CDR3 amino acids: CSARVEGSTDTQYF. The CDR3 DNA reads TGCAGTGCTAGAGTTGAGGGAAGCACAGATACGCAGTATTTT.

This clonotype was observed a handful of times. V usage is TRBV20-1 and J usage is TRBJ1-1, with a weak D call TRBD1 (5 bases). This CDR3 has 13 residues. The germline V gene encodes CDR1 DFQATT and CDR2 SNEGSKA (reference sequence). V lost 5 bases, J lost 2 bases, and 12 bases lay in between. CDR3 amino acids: CSASGTENTEAFF. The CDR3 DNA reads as TGCAGTGCTTCCGGGACCGAAAACACTGAAGCTTTCTTT.

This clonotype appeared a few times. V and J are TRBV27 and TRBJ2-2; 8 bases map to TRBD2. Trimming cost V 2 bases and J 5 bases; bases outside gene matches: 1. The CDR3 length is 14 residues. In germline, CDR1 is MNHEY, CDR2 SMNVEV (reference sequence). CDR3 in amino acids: CASSLGGRTGELFF. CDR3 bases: TGTGCCAGCAGTTTAGGCGGGAGGACCGGGGAGCTGTTTTTT.